The 13 T cell receptor beta chains in this list originate from one sample, sequenced in a study of vaccination effects on CD4 cells after COVID-19. TCRdb keeps only in-frame clones here, not all; method: immunoSEQ multiplex PCR. The repertoire has approximately 19,000 clones, approximately 73% of them found once; the top ten carry around 40%. No antigen has been identified for these receptors. Peptide-pool stimulation followed by sequencing identified expanded antigen-specific CD4+ clonotypes in the ViraFEST assay. CD4+ T cells were isolated after around ten days of culture. PCR-confirmed SARS-CoV-2 infection occurred in the person between March and December 2020. The sample in question was CD4+ T cells from PBMCs cultured with a peptide pool, obtained before COVID-19 vaccination. These receptor sequences come from a human donor who had a prior SARS-CoV-2 infection.

CDR3 sequence (DNA): TGTGCCAGCAGCCAGGTCTTGTTTTACGAGCAGTACTTC. It specifies CASSQVLFYEQYF. The genes are TRBV6-2 or TRBV6-3 and TRBJ2-7, with D hard to call. The CDR3 extends over 13 amino acids. With 6 bases removed from V and 4 bases from J, the gap between germline ends came to 13 bases. The germline V gene encodes CDR1 MNHEY and CDR2 SVGEGT.

A single count supports this clone. The chain recombines TRBV18 with TRBJ1-6; D may be TRBD1 (6 bases). This CDR3 contains 17 residues. Germline V gene data show CDR1 as KGHSH and CDR2 as LQKENI. V was shortened by 4 bases and J by 0 bases, with 13 bases between the two germline ends. The CDR3 here is CASSRRQAGSYNSPLHF. The CDR3 nucleotides are TGTGCCAGCTCACGCCGACAGGCCGGCTCCTATAATTCACCCCTCCACTTT.

This rearrangement joins TRBV19 to TRBJ2-1; no clear D. The germline V gene has CDR1 LNHDA and CDR2 SQIVND (reference sequence). V dropped 3 bases and J dropped 1 base, with 13 bases sitting between them. The CDR3 contains 16 residues. CDR3 sequence: CASSIRSTLSYNEQFF. The CDR3 DNA reads TGTGCCAGTAGTATTCGGAGTACCCTTTCCTACAATGAGCAGTTCTTC.

This chain joins TRBV15 and TRBJ1-4; possibly TRBD1 for D (5 bases). V shed 2 bases and J shed 4 bases, with 8 bases lying between them. This CDR3 comprises 14 residues. Per the germline V gene, CDR1 is LNHNV and CDR2 is YYDKDF (reference sequence). The CDR3 protein is CATSRLDSNEKLFF. For the CDR3, the DNA is TGTGCCACCAGCAGACTAGACAGTAATGAAAAACTGTTTTTT.

The chain couples TRBV18 to TRBJ2-1, with 8 positions matching TRBD2. J was trimmed by 4 bases and V by 3 bases; bases with no gene match: 2. This CDR3 contains 14 residues. CDR1 KGHSH and CDR2 LQKENI come from the germline V gene. CDR3 residues: CASSPPSGYNEQFF. In nucleotides, the CDR3 is TGTGCCAGCTCACCCCCTAGCGGGTACAATGAGCAGTTCTTC.

In its sample, this clone was seen a few times. The chain uses TRBV5-4 and TRBJ2-3, with D tentatively TRBD1 (6 bases). The V and J ends lost 7 bases and 0 bases respectively, with 18 bases between them. Germline CDR1 SGHNT, CDR2 YYREEE (reference sequence). The CDR3 runs 16 residues. The CDR3 spells CASPSLPGESTDTQYF. In nucleotides, the CDR3 is TGTGCCAGCCCCTCCCTTCCAGGGGAAAGCACAGATACGCAGTATTTT.

This clone was recorded once. V gene TRBV9 combines with J gene TRBJ2-5; 14 nucleotides align to TRBD2. Germline V gene sequence: CDR1 SGDLS, CDR2 YYNGEE. The CDR3 is made up of 16 amino acids. V shed 4 bases, J shed 5 bases, and the junction held 7 bases outside the gene matches. In DNA, the CDR3 is TGTGCCAGCAGCCCGAGACTAGCGGGGGGGCTGGAGACCCAGTACTTC. The encoded protein is CASSPRLAGGLETQYF. The variable domain in full, with the rest retrieved from reference TRBV9 and TRBJ2-5, is DSGVTQTPKHLITATGQRVTLRCSPRSGDLSVYWYQQSLDQGLQFLIQYYNGEERAKGNILERFSAQQFPDLHSELNLSSLELGDSALYFCASSPRLAGGLETQYFGPGTRLLVL.

The V and J genes are TRBV24-1 and TRBJ2-7; 8 nucleotides match TRBD2. CDR3 length equals 14 residues. Trimming removed 6 bases from V and 1 base from J; junction bases left unmatched: 4. In germline, CDR1 is KGHDR, CDR2 SFDVKD. In DNA, the CDR3 is TGTGCCACCAGTTGTCGGGGGGGGTCCTACGAGCAGTACTTC. Amino acid sequence: CATSCRGGSYEQYF.

Only a few counts were recorded for this clone. The chain employs TRBV6-2 or TRBV6-3 and TRBJ2-1; D could derive from TRBD1 or TRBD2 (5 bases each). The V end was cut by 6 bases, the J end by 8 bases, with 14 bases between. CDR3 length: 13 residues. CDR1 and CDR2 (germline): MNHEY, SVGEGT. The CDR3 nucleotides read TGTGCCAGCAGCCGACCCGGGACGTATGAGCAGTTCTTC. It specifies CASSRPGTYEQFF.

The CDR3 protein is CSVGSGQGFEQYF. CDR3 coding DNA: TGCAGCGTTGGATCGGGACAGGGTTTCGAGCAGTACTTC. The chain joins TRBV29-1 to TRBJ2-7, with TRBD1 matching over 9 bases. J lost 6 bases, V lost 4 bases, and 7 bases had no gene match. Germline V lookup: CDR1 SQVTM, CDR2 ANQGSEA. The CDR3 extends over 13 amino acids.

J is TRBJ1-1 and V is TRBV30, with D possibly being TRBD1 (6 bases). CDR1 GTSNPN and CDR2 SVGIG come from the germline V gene (reference sequence). The CDR3 length is 13 residues. Trimming shortened V by 4 bases and J by 0 bases, and 9 bases separated the two germline ends. CDR3 bases: TGTGCCTGGACAGGGGCTATGAACACTGAAGCTTTCTTT. Amino acid sequence: CAWTGAMNTEAFF. Full variable domain (rest looked up from reference TRBV30 and TRBJ1-1): SQTIHQWPATLVQPVGSPLSLECTVEGTSNPNLYWYRQAAGRGLQLLFYSVGIGQISSEVPQNLSASRPQDRQFILSSKKLLLSDSGFYLCAWTGAMNTEAFFGQGTRLTVV.

The chain carries TRBV18 and TRBJ1-2, with 7 bases identical to TRBD1. V trimming: 0 bases; J trimming: 3 bases; junction bases outside the gene matches: 7. The CDR3 has 16 residues. Germline lookup yields CDR1 KGHSH and CDR2 LQKENI. CDR3 sequence (DNA): TGTGCCAGCTCACCACCGGGGGCAGGGGGTGACTATGGCTACACCTTC. Residues: CASSPPGAGGDYGYTF.

The CDR3 spells CASSARAAPYEQYF. Written as DNA, the CDR3 is TGTGCCAGCAGCGCTAGGGCAGCCCCCTACGAGCAGTACTTC. V gene TRBV9 combines with J gene TRBJ2-7; no clear D gene. Germline V gene sequence: CDR1 SGDLS, CDR2 YYNGEE. The length of the CDR3 is 14 residues. V was cut by 3 bases and J by 2 bases, with 12 bases left in between.